This TCR beta chain was identified in a study of human T cells and chemical hapten exposure (TCRdb year 2021). With respect to the entire study: For sensitization, 2% DPC in acetone was applied to an approximately 2 cm by approximately 2 cm area of upper inner arm skin. Throughout the approximately 25-week study period, patients were also given weekly therapeutic DPC doses on the scalp. Libraries were pooled for sequencing, and variation in per-sample TCR yields was attributed mainly to small differences in library volumes within the pool. Peripheral blood TCR repertoire changes were tracked in vivo in alopecia patients during primary and secondary sensitization to the hapten diphenylcyclopropenone (DPC). Each blood RNA sample was used to sequence both TCR alpha and TCR beta chains. Blood samples were taken from patients before sensitization (week 0) and then at 2, 6 and about 24 weeks after DPC sensitization. The patient cohort, mostly female, included alopecia areata with under or over 50% scalp involvement, alopecia totalis and alopecia universalis. About 30 alopecia patients provided blood for TCR sequencing at one to four time points (pre-sensitization, 2, 6 and 24 weeks). Patch testing on the upper back used Finn chambers containing 0.01% DPC, with scoring done after 6 days according to International Contact Dermatitis Research Group standards. Beyond this particular receptor, the publication reports: Alopecia, a presumed autoimmune disease, was present in all patients, so the immune response of the patients might differ from that of healthy individuals. Compared with pre-sensitization or healthy control sets, expanded TCRs formed significantly more large CDR3 similarity clusters, which is consistent with antigen-driven responses. After repeated subsampling, the strength of the expansion versus patch-test correlation and the threshold at which it became significant changed. The number of TCRs above 1 in 1000 frequency did not change with DPC sensitization; there was no evidence of global repertoire structure alterations. Patch test score was positively correlated with the number of PT1 expanded TCRs, with significance at thresholds 8, 16 and 32 but not at 4.

Via the germline V gene (reference sequence), CDR1 is DFQATT and CDR2 SNEGSKA. The CDR3 has 12 amino acids, counting the end cysteine and phenylalanine. The only DNA kept is the CDR3, 36 bases in frame from the first base. V loses 3 bases, J loses 1 base, and the germline ends lie 6 bases apart. In its sample, this clonotype was seen many times. Its cognate antigen has yet to be identified. Nothing much larger sits one base from this clone, and base qualities are not available. Library method: RACE. The sequencer listed for this sample is NextSeq 500. During library preparation, unique molecular identifiers were attached to individual cDNA molecules so that TCRs could be counted quantitatively and reproducibly. The published analysis was carried out like this. A median of about 100,000 TCRs per sample was observed, with a range of roughly 20,000 to 750,000. V, J and CDR3 annotation of the TCR reads was carried out using the Decombinator software suite. Every sample was subsampled to the same number of TCRs (28,000) for the PS versus PT1 abundance plots. Expanded TCRs were defined as absent before sensitization and observed at least eight times at the 2-week time point. In TCRdb, the public reads were trimmed at Q25 with fastp and aligned with MiXCR, with productive beta chains retained. Rows are unified per CDR3 protein, each entry keeping the most common DNA and genes. The V and J calls and clone size come from TCRdb's table, not from the authors' own analysis. The sample table shows approximately 50,000 distinct CDR3 sequences, and approximately 9.5% are seen once. Roughly 9% of the sample goes to the ten largest clones.

Explained via the paper, the time point label denotes: pre-sensitization, week 0. In light of the paper, this sample's treatment or condition label describes: therapeutic diphenylcyclopropenone sensitization with weekly scalp DPC. Total RNA was isolated from unfractionated whole blood collected in Tempus Blood RNA tubes. At every patch-test visit, the blood draw took place before the patch test was put on. Patients were eligible if aged 18 to 70, diagnosed with alopecia and judged suitable for DPC therapy, and pregnant patients were excluded. The rearrangement combines TRBV20-1 with TRBJ1-1; a confident D gene designation cannot be given. This TCR was sampled from a woman in her twenties or thirties with alopecia areata. Some clones in this sample may be carry-over from other donors' samples. This sample comprised whole blood, obtained in connection with sensitization to the hapten diphenylcyclopropenone (DPC). The CDR3 region: CSASPSNTEAFF. The sequenced DNA is TGCAGTGCTAGCCCTTCGAACACTGAAGCTTTCTTT.